This TCR beta chain was captured by sequencing in a study of Graves' ophthalmopathy and Graves' hyperthyroidism. CDR3 regions of TCR beta were amplified from RNA transcripts. Scientists carried out first-round RT-PCR using HTBI primers and then a second-round multiplex PCR. From the multiplex PCR reads, TCRdb called clonotypes with MiXCR, one entry per CDR3 protein. Among about 50,000 distinct CDR3 sequences listed, approximately 50% were seen once. This clonotype was seen at least ten times. Germline V gene lookup returns CDR1 MNHNS and CDR2 SASEGT. This CDR3 has 15 residues. Trimming removed 6 bases at V and 2 bases at J, with 11 bases between.

The source material was peripheral blood. The chain links TRBV6-1 to TRBJ2-6; the D is unclear. This sequence originates from an adult woman with Graves' ophthalmopathy. The DNA of the CDR3 is TGTGCCAGCAGACTTCAGGAAGCTGGGGCCAACGTCCTGACTTTC. Translating it yields CASRLQEAGANVLTF.